The 12 T cell receptor beta chains given below trace back to one sample, sequenced in a study of beta chain features in type 1 diabetes. The sequenced template was cDNA made from the entire isolated RNA. Profiled with immunoSEQ multiplex PCR; TCRdb holds only in-frame clones, not every one. Of around 300,000 clones in the sample, around 15% were seen once. Sequencing was performed on central memory CD4+ T cells from blood. The receptors were gathered from a man aged 30 to 39 in good health.

The rearrangement joins TRBV9 to TRBJ2-5; 7 nucleotides align to TRBD2. Germline-derived CDR1 and CDR2 are SGDLS and YYNGEE. V shed 3 bases, J shed 1 base, and the junction held 6 bases outside the gene matches. The CDR3 totals 15 residues. CDR3 protein: CASSGSWGGQETQYF. The CDR3 DNA follows: TGTGCCAGCAGCGGCTCGTGGGGGGGCCAAGAGACCCAGTACTTC.

This clone was counted between two and nine times. J is TRBJ1-2 and V is TRBV19, with TRBD1 as a possible D gene (6 bases). This CDR3 is 14 amino acids long. Germline assignment: CDR1 LNHDA and CDR2 SQIVND (reference sequence). With 5 bases removed from V and 7 bases from J, the gap between germline ends came to 17 bases. The CDR3 DNA follows: TGTGCCAGTAGTCTAGGGGGAGAGGAATTTGGCTACACCTTC. Protein sequence: CASSLGGEEFGYTF.

This clone was observed a few times. The V call is TRBV6-8, the J call TRBJ1-1; D remains unclear. Trimming removed 5 bases at V and 1 base at J, with 8 bases between. In germline, CDR1 is MNHGY, CDR2 SAAAGT. The CDR3 has 13 residues. CDR3 bases: TGTGCCAGCAGTAACACGGGGAACACTGAAGCTTTCTTT. Its protein product is CASSNTGNTEAFF.

The table lists this clone with a count of one. This rearrangement joins TRBV7-9 to TRBJ2-1; either TRBD1 or TRBD2 may fit D (5 bases each). With 0 bases removed from V and 9 bases from J, the gap between germline ends came to 9 bases. Germline lookup yields CDR1 SEHNR and CDR2 FQNEAQ (reference sequence). The CDR3 loop spans 13 amino acids. The CDR3 DNA sequence: TGTGCCAGCAGCTTAGCGGGGCGGGTTGAGCAGTTCTTC. This encodes CASSLAGRVEQFF.

Comments on this clone: Other DNA sequences from this sample encode an identical CDR3 as well. The V and J genes are TRBV19 and TRBJ2-2, with D unresolved. The V and J ends lost 5 bases and 5 bases respectively, with 9 bases between them. The CDR3 length is 13 residues. Germline loops: CDR1 LNHDA, CDR2 SQIVND (reference sequence). Here the CDR3 reads CASSPIFTGELFF. The CDR3 DNA reads TGTGCCAGTAGTCCTATATTTACCGGGGAGCTGTTTTTT.

The table lists this clone with a few counts. The chain links TRBV11-2 to TRBJ1-1; a weak D match, TRBD1 (6 bases). Germline V gene data show CDR1 as SGHAT and CDR2 as FQNNGV. Trimming took 0 bases from V and 11 from J, leaving 13 bases between them. The CDR3 runs to 13 residues. CDR3: CASSLDQGLEAFF. CDR3 DNA: TGTGCCAGCAGCTTAGATCAGGGGTTGGAGGCTTTCTTT.

The rearrangement uses TRBV5-1 and TRBJ1-6, with no clear D. Trimming pared 4 bases from V and 5 bases from J, leaving 10 bases between. The germline gives CDR1 SGHRS, CDR2 YFSETQ. The CDR3 spans 14 residues. CDR3 sequence: CASSIGEDNSPLHF. In DNA, the CDR3 is TGCGCCAGCAGCATCGGGGAGGATAATTCACCCCTCCACTTT.

The chain joins TRBV10-3 to TRBJ2-5, with D perhaps given as TRBD1 or TRBD2 (5 bases each). The CDR3 spans 11 residues. Germline CDR1 and CDR2: ENHRY and SYGVKD. The germline V and J ends were trimmed by 10 bases and 14 bases, with 20 bases remaining between them. The CDR3, as DNA: TGTGCCACCTATAACCGGGGCAGGGAATACTTC. Translation: CATYNRGREYF.

V and J are TRBV5-1 and TRBJ1-1; D is uncertain. Deletions cut 4 bases from V and 1 base from J, with 8 bases between. The CDR3 loop spans 13 amino acids. Germline CDR1 reads SGHRS; CDR2 reads YFSETQ. The CDR3 protein is CASSRLQNTEAFF. In DNA, the CDR3 is TGCGCCAGCAGCAGACTACAGAACACTGAAGCTTTCTTT.

V gene TRBV27 combines with J gene TRBJ2-2, with TRBD1 matching 7 bases. V gave up 3 bases and J gave up 2 bases; unmatched junction bases: 12. Per the germline V gene, CDR1 is MNHEY and CDR2 is SMNVEV (reference sequence). CDR3 length equals 18 residues. CDR3 residues: CASSFLTPGTVNTGELFF. The CDR3 DNA reads as TGTGCCAGCAGTTTCTTAACTCCCGGGACAGTAAACACCGGGGAGCTGTTTTTT.

This clone has a handful of counts. The chain employs TRBV27 and TRBJ2-4; tentatively, D is TRBD1 or TRBD2 (7 bases each). V lost 6 bases and J 6 bases, leaving 18 bases between the germline ends. The germline V gene has CDR1 MNHEY and CDR2 SMNVEV (reference sequence). The CDR3 extends over 15 amino acids. DNA for the CDR3: TGTGCCAGCAGCCAACGACAGGGAGGGATAAACATTCAGTACTTC. Translated, it gives CASSQRQGGINIQYF.

There are a few counts of this clone. The chain employs TRBV7-2 and TRBJ2-7; D perhaps matches TRBD1 (5 bases). V was trimmed by 5 bases and J by 3 bases, leaving 14 bases between them. Germline V lookup: CDR1 SGHTA, CDR2 FQGNSA. This CDR3 comprises 14 residues. CDR3 nucleotides: TGTGCCAGCAGCCGCGACAGCGCCTACTACGAGCAGTACTTC. Its protein is CASSRDSAYYEQYF.